These 7 T cell receptor beta chains share one sample of origin, sequenced in a study of cytomegalovirus exposure and HLA in healthy donors. A multiplex PCR was run with 60 Vbeta primers and 13 Jbeta primers. Sequenced by immunoSEQ multiplex PCR; TCRdb stores in-frame clones only, minus some. The sample carries about 82,000 clones, around three quarters recorded once. The source material was PBMCs. All receptors derive from a man aged 55 to 69 in good health and CMV-seronegative.

This clone occurred a few times. V usage is TRBV27 and J usage is TRBJ1-4; 7 bases align to TRBD1. With 5 bases clipped from V and 5 bases from J, the junction kept 2 bases outside the gene matches. The germline gives CDR1 MNHEY, CDR2 SMNVEV (reference sequence). The CDR3 length is 13 residues. The CDR3 region is CASSRQGNEKLFF. CDR3 coding DNA: TGTGCCAGCAGTAGACAGGGAAATGAAAAACTGTTTTTT.

CDR3 region: CASSQVFGLAGQLDTQYF. CDR3 DNA sequence: TGTGCCAGCAGCCAAGTTTTCGGACTAGCGGGCCAACTAGATACGCAGTATTTT. V and J are TRBV14 and TRBJ2-3, with 11 bases aligning to TRBD2. The CDR3 is 18 amino acids. Germline V gene data show CDR1 as SGHDN and CDR2 as FVKESK. V dropped 1 base and J dropped 5; count of bases not matched to a gene: 11. The whole variable domain, remainder taken from reference TRBV14 and TRBJ2-3, is EAGVTQFPSHSVIEKGQTVTLRCDPISGHDNLYWYRRVMGKEIKFLLHFVKESKQDESGMPNNRFLAERTGGTYSTLKVQPAELEDSGVYFCASSQVFGLAGQLDTQYFGPGTRLTVL.

V and J are TRBV4-3 and TRBJ1-5; tentatively, D is TRBD1 (6 bases). Germline CDR1 reads LGHNA; CDR2 reads YSLEER. Trimming stripped 5 bases from V and 5 bases from J, with 16 bases between. The length of the CDR3 is 15 residues. The CDR3, as DNA: TGCGCCAGCAGCTTCTCGGCAGGGGATGATCAGCCCCAGCATTTT. Its translation is CASSFSAGDDQPQHF.

In nucleotides, the CDR3 is TGTGCCAGCAGTCCTCCTAGCACAGATACGCAGTATTTT. It yields the protein CASSPPSTDTQYF. J is TRBJ2-3 and V is TRBV28; D unclear. V lost 5 bases and J 0 bases, leaving 6 bases between the germline ends. Germline V gene lookup returns CDR1 MDHEN and CDR2 SYDVKM. This CDR3 region has 13 residues.

The rearrangement joins TRBV30 to TRBJ2-5; 8 bases are shared with TRBD2. The J call may be faulty, since TRBJ2-7 better matches the DNA end. This CDR3 comprises 14 residues. The germline V gene encodes CDR1 GTSNPN and CDR2 SVGIG (reference sequence). The CDR3 sequence is CAWNIAGGYYEQYF. CDR3 sequence (DNA): TGTGCCTGGAATATCGCGGGGGGATACTACGAGCAGTACTTC.

To note about this clone: One end of the junction does not line up with germline, which may come from a read error. CDR3 DNA: TGCGCCAGCAGCTTGTGGTCCCCGGGACAGGGGTCCTCCGAGCAGTACTTC. Its protein is CASSLWSPGQGSSEQYF. V is TRBV5-1 and J is TRBJ2-7; 10 positions match TRBD1. This CDR3 comprises 17 residues. Germline lookup yields CDR1 SGHRS and CDR2 YFSETQ.

The rearrangement joins TRBV19 to TRBJ2-2; TRBD1 agrees at 11 bases. CDR1 and CDR2 (germline): LNHDA, SQIVND (reference sequence). V lost 2 bases and J lost 4; bases outside the gene matches: 6. The CDR3 sequence is 17 residues long. The chain's CDR3 is CASSISRDRGFTGELFF. The CDR3 DNA reads TGTGCCAGTAGTATAAGCAGGGACAGGGGGTTCACCGGGGAGCTGTTTTTT.